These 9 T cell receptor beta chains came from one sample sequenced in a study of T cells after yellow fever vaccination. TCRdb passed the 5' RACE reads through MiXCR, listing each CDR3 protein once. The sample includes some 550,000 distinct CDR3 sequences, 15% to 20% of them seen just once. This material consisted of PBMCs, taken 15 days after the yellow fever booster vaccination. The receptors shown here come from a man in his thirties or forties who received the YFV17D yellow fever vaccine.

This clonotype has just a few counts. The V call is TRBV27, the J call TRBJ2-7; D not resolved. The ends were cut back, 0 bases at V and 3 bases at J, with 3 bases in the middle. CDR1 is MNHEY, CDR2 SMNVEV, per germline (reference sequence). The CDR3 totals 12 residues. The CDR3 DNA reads TGTGCCAGCAGTTTATCGTTCTACGAGCAGTACTTC. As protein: CASSLSFYEQYF.

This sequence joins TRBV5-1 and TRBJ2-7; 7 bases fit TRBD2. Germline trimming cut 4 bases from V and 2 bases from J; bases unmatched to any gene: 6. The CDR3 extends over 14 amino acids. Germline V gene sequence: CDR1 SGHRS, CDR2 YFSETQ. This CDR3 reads CASSTGLEPYEQYF. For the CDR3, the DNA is TGCGCCAGCAGCACCGGACTAGAGCCCTACGAGCAGTACTTC.

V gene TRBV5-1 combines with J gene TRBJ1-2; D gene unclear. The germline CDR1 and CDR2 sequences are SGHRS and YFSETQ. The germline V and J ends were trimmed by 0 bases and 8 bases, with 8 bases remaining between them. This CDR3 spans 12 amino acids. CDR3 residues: CASSLAGRGYTF. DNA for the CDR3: TGCGCCAGCAGCTTGGCCGGTCGCGGCTACACCTTC.

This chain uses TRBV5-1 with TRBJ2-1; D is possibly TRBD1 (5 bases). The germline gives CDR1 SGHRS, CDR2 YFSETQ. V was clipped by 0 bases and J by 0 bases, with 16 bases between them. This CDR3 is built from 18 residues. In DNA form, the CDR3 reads TGCGCCAGCAGCTTGGGACAGCAAACTCTTCTCTCCTACAATGAGCAGTTCTTC. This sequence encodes CASSLGQQTLLSYNEQFF.

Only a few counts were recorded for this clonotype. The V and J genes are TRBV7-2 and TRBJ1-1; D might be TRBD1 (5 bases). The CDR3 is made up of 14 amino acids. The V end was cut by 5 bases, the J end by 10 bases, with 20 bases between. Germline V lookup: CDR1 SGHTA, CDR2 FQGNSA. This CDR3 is CASSSSRTHRRAFF. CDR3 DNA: TGTGCCAGCAGCAGTTCCCGGACACATCGAAGAGCTTTCTTT.

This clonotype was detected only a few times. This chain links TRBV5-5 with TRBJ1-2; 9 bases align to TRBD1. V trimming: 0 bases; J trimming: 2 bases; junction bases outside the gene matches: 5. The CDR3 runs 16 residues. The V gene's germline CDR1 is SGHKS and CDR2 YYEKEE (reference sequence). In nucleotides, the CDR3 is TGTGCCAGCAGCTTGGGGCCGGGACAGGGAAACTATGGCTACACCTTC. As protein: CASSLGPGQGNYGYTF.

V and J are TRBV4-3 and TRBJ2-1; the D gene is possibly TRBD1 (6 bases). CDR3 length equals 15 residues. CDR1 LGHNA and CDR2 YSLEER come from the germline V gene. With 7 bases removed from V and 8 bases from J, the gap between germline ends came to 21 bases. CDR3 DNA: TGCGCCAGCACCCAGGGGAAGACCCACGTCGATGAGCAGTTCTTC. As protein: CASTQGKTHVDEQFF.

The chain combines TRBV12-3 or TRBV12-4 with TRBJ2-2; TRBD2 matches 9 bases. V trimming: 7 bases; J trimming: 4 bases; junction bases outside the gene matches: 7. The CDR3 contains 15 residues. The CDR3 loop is CASTRSGSTTGELFF. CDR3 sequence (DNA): TGTGCCAGCACCCGTAGCGGGAGTACCACCGGGGAGCTGTTTTTT.

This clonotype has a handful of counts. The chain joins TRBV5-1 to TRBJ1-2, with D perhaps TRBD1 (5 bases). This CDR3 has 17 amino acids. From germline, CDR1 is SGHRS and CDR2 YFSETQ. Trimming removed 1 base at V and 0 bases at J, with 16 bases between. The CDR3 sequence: CASSLSPTVHANYGYTF. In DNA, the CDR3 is TGCGCCAGCAGCTTGTCCCCGACAGTCCATGCTAACTATGGCTACACCTTC.